This T cell receptor beta chain was recovered during a study of regulatory T cells in long-lasting Graves disease. Whole-study context: Patients with new Graves' disease had used antithyroid drugs below 3 months.

Time point described: newly diagnosed GD, antithyroid drugs for less than 3 months. RNA extracted from PBMCs served as the sequencing template. Arm-PCR with iRepertoire HTBI primers amplified the CDR3 regions for these TCR beta libraries. Per the study methods: Samples jointly harbored 62 TRBV and about 15 TRBJ segments. TCRdb ran MiXCR on the multiplex PCR reads and lists one entry per CDR3 protein. TCRdb assigned the V and J calls; the authors' analysis was not used. The sample has some 600,000 distinct CDR3 sequences; around 15% are singletons. In its sample, this clonotype was seen a few times. The data also belong to a second study, concerning T cells in Graves' hyperthyroidism and ophthalmopathy. That paper notes: Using the HTBI primer set, a first-round RT-PCR was run on the TCR CDR3.

The source of this sequence is a man between 18 and 29 years old with Graves disease. The specimen was peripheral blood mononuclear cells (PBMCs), collected at new diagnosis, from a patient treated with antithyroid drugs.

The CDR3 reads CASSSSSSGSPYEQYF. The CDR3 nucleotides are TGCGCCAGCAGCTCATCATCTAGCGGGAGCCCCTACGAGCAGTACTTC. J is TRBJ2-7 and V is TRBV5-1; 10 nucleotides match TRBD2. Trimming at V came to 3 bases and at J to 2 bases, leaving 8 bases not matched to a gene. The CDR3 has 16 amino acids. Germline V lookup: CDR1 SGHRS, CDR2 YFSETQ.